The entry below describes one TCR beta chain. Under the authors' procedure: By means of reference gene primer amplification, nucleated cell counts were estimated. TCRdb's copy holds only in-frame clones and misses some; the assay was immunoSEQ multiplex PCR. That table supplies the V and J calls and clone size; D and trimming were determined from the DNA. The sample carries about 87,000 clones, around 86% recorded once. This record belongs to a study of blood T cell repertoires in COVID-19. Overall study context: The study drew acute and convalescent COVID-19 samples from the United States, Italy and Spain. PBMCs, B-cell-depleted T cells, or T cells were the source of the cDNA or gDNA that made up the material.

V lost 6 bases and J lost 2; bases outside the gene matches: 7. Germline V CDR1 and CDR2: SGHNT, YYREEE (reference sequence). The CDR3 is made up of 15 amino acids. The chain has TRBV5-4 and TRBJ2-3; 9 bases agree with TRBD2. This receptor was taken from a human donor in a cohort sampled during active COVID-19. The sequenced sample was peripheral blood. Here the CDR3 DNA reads TGTGCCAGCAATAAAGGCGGGGGGGCCACAGATACGCAGTATTTT. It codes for CASNKGGGATDTQYF.